The present entry profiles one TCR beta chain with its context. Across fewer than 25 US areas, participants ranged in age from roughly 18 to 95 years. The V end lost 7 bases, the J end lost 4 bases, and 19 bases lay between the germline ends. The CDR3 length is 15 residues. CDR1 and CDR2 from the germline V gene are LNHDA and SQIVND (reference sequence). In the authors' workflow: Amplifying reference gene primers gave estimates of nucleated cell counts. TCRdb keeps only in-frame clones here, not all; method: immunoSEQ multiplex PCR. D and trimming were read from the DNA, whereas the V and J calls and clone size are those reported in that table. The sample shows roughly 74,000 clones, approximately 90% of them seen only once. These data come from a study of blood T cell repertoires in COVID-19. Across the study: Samples came from the United States, Italy and Spain, spanning acute and convalescent COVID-19.

The receptor was isolated from a woman between 45 and 65 years old with acute COVID-19. The sample taken for sequencing was PBMCs or T cells enriched from blood (not recorded which). The chain joins TRBV19 to TRBJ1-1, with D uncertain. This CDR3 reads CASTPQVYLGTEAFF. DNA for the CDR3: TGTGCCAGTACTCCCCAGGTTTACCTTGGCACTGAAGCTTTCTTT.